This T cell receptor beta chain was retrieved from a study of CD8 T cells in Susac syndrome. Notes on the study in general: Susac-specific public clones were found in both the total CD8+ and the CD8+ TEMRA repertoires, with approximately 16 in the former and several in the latter.

This CDR3 is built from 16 residues. J gave up 6 bases and V 5 bases, and 13 bases lay outside the gene matches. Germline V lookup: CDR1 SNHLY, CDR2 FYNNEI. Reverse transcription of roughly 0.5 to 1 ug RNA was performed with random hexamers. TCR beta CDR3 was amplified by immunoSEQ multiplex PCR. This amplification extended across 54 Vbeta and 13 Jbeta segments. TCRdb analysed the immunoSEQ multiplex PCR reads with MiXCR anew, one entry per CDR3 protein. The sample lists 75,000 to 80,000 distinct CDR3 sequences, approximately 95% seen once, with 0.52% in the top ten. Details on this clonotype: Its antigen is still unknown.

Sequencing of TCR beta drew on CD8+ and CD4+ T cells from blood. The authors negatively isolated CD8+ and CD4+ T cells and FACS-enriched TEMRA cells. The chain recombines TRBV2 with TRBJ2-1; 7 nucleotides match TRBD2. The TCR was taken from a human donor with Susac syndrome. Sequencing input: CD8+ T cells from PBMCs. As DNA, the CDR3 is TGTGCCAGCAGTACCCGTGGGCGGGGGAGTCGCAATGAGCAGTTCTTC. Residues: CASSTRGRGSRNEQFF. Full variable domain (outside the CDR3, taken from reference TRBV2 and TRBJ2-1): EPEVTQTPSHQVTQMGQEVILRCVPISNHLYFYWYRQILGQKVEFLVSFYNNEISEKSEIFDDQFSVERPDGSNFTLKIRSTKLEDSAMYFCASSTRGRGSRNEQFFGPGTRLTVL.